What follows are 22 T cell receptor beta chains derived from one specimen sequenced in a study of CD8 T cells in ankylosing spondylitis. Findings and caveats of the study: It appeared that ankylosing spondylitis blood was characterized by a TCR beta motif of roughly 8 highly homologous variants.

TCRdb independently ran MiXCR on the 5' RACE reads; one entry per CDR3 protein. The sample carries about 510,000 distinct CDR3 sequences, roughly 5% recorded once. The antigens for these receptors are not known. The sequenced sample was blood, either unsorted or a sorted T cell fraction (not recorded which). These receptors all come from a male donor with ankylosing spondylitis.

This clonotype was recorded many times. The chain joins TRBV6-2 or TRBV6-3 to TRBJ1-1; TRBD1 might be the D (5 bases). The CDR3 runs 15 residues. Trimming cost V 2 bases and J 4 bases, with 14 bases left between them. Germline CDR1 MNHEY, CDR2 SVGEGT. The chain's CDR3 is CASSYPRGRGTEAFF. The CDR3 region has the DNA TGTGCCAGCAGTTACCCACGGGGGAGGGGCACTGAAGCTTTCTTT.

At least ten counts were recorded for this clonotype. The chain combines TRBV20-1 with TRBJ2-7, with D unclear. The CDR3 has 13 amino acids. V dropped 0 bases and J dropped 3 bases, with 9 bases sitting between them. Germline assignment: CDR1 DFQATT and CDR2 SNEGSKA (reference sequence). The CDR3 DNA sequence: TGCAGTGCTAGAGATCGACGGAACTACGAGCAGTACTTC. Its protein product is CSARDRRNYEQYF.

The chain joins TRBV7-2 to TRBJ2-7; D is unresolved. V lost 5 bases and J 6 bases, leaving 20 bases between the germline ends. CDR1 and CDR2 (germline): SGHTA, FQGNSA. The CDR3 consists of 15 residues. The CDR3 sequence: CASSPTTGSVGEQYF. In DNA form, the CDR3 reads TGTGCCAGCAGCCCGACCACCGGGTCGGTCGGCGAGCAGTACTTC.

This clonotype was found many times. The rearrangement links TRBV9 to TRBJ1-1, with D uncertain. V was trimmed by 0 bases and J by 3 bases, leaving 6 bases between them. The CDR3 is 13 amino acids. Per the germline V gene, CDR1 is SGDLS and CDR2 is YYNGEE. CDR3 coding DNA: TGTGCCAGCAGCGTAGGGGATGACACTGAAGCTTTCTTT. This gives the protein CASSVGDDTEAFF.

Comments on this clonotype: This could be a read error, since a much larger clone is one nucleotide away. The chain combines TRBV5-1 with TRBJ1-2; TRBD1 aligns across 8 bases. This CDR3 has 15 amino acids. Per the germline V gene, CDR1 is SGHRS and CDR2 is YFSETQ. CDR3 sequence reads: CAGSLEAGGAGGYTF. The CDR3 DNA sequence: TGCGCCGGCAGCTTGGAGGCAGGGGGCGCAGGAGGCTACACCTTC.

CDR3 protein: CSATSGGKETQYF. CDR3 DNA sequence: TGCAGTGCTACTAGCGGGGGGAAAGAGACCCAGTACTTC. The V and J genes are TRBV20-1 and TRBJ2-5; 11 bases agree with TRBD2. J was trimmed by 3 bases and V by 4 bases; bases with no gene match: 1. The germline V gene has CDR1 DFQATT and CDR2 SNEGSKA (reference sequence). The CDR3 covers 13 residues.

Many counts were recorded for this clonotype. The gene calls are TRBV5-6 and TRBJ1-1; possibly TRBD1 for D (5 bases). Trimming removed 0 bases from V and 4 bases from J, with 10 bases in between. Germline CDR1 SGHDT, CDR2 YYEEEE. There are 14 residues in the CDR3. In DNA, the CDR3 is TGTGCCAGCAGCTTGGAGACGGGGCTCACTGAAGCTTTCTTT. Translation: CASSLETGLTEAFF.

V is TRBV11-1 and J is TRBJ1-6; D perhaps matches TRBD1 (5 bases). V lost 5 bases to trimming and J lost 6 bases, with 11 bases between them. This CDR3 contains 14 residues. Germline CDR1 and CDR2: SGHAT and FQDESV (reference sequence). CDR3: CASSRRQSNSPLHF. As DNA, the CDR3 is TGTGCCAGCAGCCGTCGACAGTCTAATTCACCCCTCCACTTT.

The CDR3 loop is CASSPDDRHGTGELFF. Written as DNA, the CDR3 is TGTGCCAGCTCACCCGACGACAGACATGGCACCGGGGAGCTGTTTTTT. The V call is TRBV18, the J call TRBJ2-2; the D gene is possibly TRBD1 (5 bases). V was trimmed by 3 bases and J by 4 bases, leaving 15 bases between them. The germline V gene encodes CDR1 KGHSH and CDR2 LQKENI. The length of the CDR3 is 16 residues. Using reference TRBV18 and TRBJ2-2 for the parts outside the CDR3, the full variable domain is NAGVMQNPRHLVRRRGQEARLRCSPMKGHSHVYWYRQLPEEGLKFMVYLQKENIIDESGMPKERFSAEFPKEGPSILRIQQVVRGDSAAYFCASSPDDRHGTGELFFGEGSRLTVL.

This clonotype was found many times. The chain combines TRBV7-2 with TRBJ2-7; 11 bases align to TRBD1. Germline V gives CDR1 SGHTA, CDR2 FQGNSA. J was trimmed by 7 bases and V by 5 bases; bases with no gene match: 10. The CDR3 consists of 15 residues. This CDR3 is CASSPYGTGGIEQYF. The CDR3 DNA is TGTGCCAGCAGCCCTTACGGGACAGGGGGTATAGAGCAGTACTTC.

This clonotype has ten or more counts. This chain connects TRBV20-1 to TRBJ1-2; TRBD1 agrees at 10 bases. Trimming removed 5 bases from V and 3 bases from J; junction bases left unmatched: 6. The CDR3 extends over 14 amino acids. The germline V gene has CDR1 DFQATT and CDR2 SNEGSKA (reference sequence). CDR3 amino acids: CSARRQGAYYGYTF. CDR3 DNA: TGCAGTGCTCGCAGACAGGGGGCTTACTATGGCTACACCTTC.

In this sample, this clonotype turned up many times. The CDR3 DNA is TGTGCCAGCAGCTTAGCCCGGCCAGGGAGCGGTCAAGAGACCCAGTACTTC. It specifies CASSLARPGSGQETQYF. This sequence joins TRBV7-9 and TRBJ2-5; D possibly uses TRBD1 or TRBD2 (5 bases each). Germline assignment: CDR1 SEHNR and CDR2 FQNEAQ (reference sequence). The V end lost 0 bases, the J end lost 2 bases, and 16 bases lay between the germline ends. This CDR3 is 17 amino acids long.

This clonotype was seen a few times. The gene calls are TRBV2 and TRBJ2-4; possible D gene TRBD1, 5 bases. The CDR3 has 11 residues. The germline V gene has CDR1 SNHLY and CDR2 FYNNEI. V shed 6 bases and J shed 10 bases, with 10 bases lying between them. CDR3 in DNA: TGTGCCAGCAGCCCCCAGGGAATTCAGTACTTC. Translation gives CASSPQGIQYF.

This clonotype showed up many times. This chain joins TRBV7-8 and TRBJ1-3; no reliable D call. CDR1 is SGHVS and CDR2 is FQNEAQ in the germline V gene. Trimming removed 5 bases at V and 0 bases at J, with 14 bases between. The CDR3 is made up of 16 amino acids. The CDR3 protein is CASSPGVVTSGNTIYF. CDR3 coding DNA: TGTGCCAGCAGCCCCGGGGTTGTAACCTCTGGAAACACCATATATTTT.

This clonotype was counted at least ten times. This chain links TRBV7-9 with TRBJ2-3; D gene uncertain. This CDR3 has 15 amino acids. The germline V and J ends were trimmed by 5 bases and 5 bases, with 17 bases remaining between them. Germline V gene sequence: CDR1 SEHNR, CDR2 FQNEAQ (reference sequence). The CDR3 spells CASSPSPFQIDTQYF. The CDR3 bases are TGTGCCAGCAGCCCATCCCCCTTTCAGATAGATACGCAGTATTTT.

Of note for this clonotype: A much larger clonotype is one base distant, so this may be a read error. V is TRBV3-1 and J is TRBJ2-7; 7 bases are a match to TRBD1. The germline CDR1 and CDR2 sequences are LGHDT and YNNKEL (reference sequence). The CDR3 has 13 residues. With 3 bases clipped from V and 3 bases from J, the junction kept 2 bases outside the gene matches. This chain's CDR3 is CASSQDRIYEQYF. CDR3 DNA: TGTGCCAGCAGCCAGGACAGGATCTACGAGCAGTACTTC.

This clonotype turned up a few times. The CDR3 spells CASSLLTRTGELFF. The CDR3 bases are TGTGCCAGCAGTTTATTAACGAGAACCGGGGAGCTGTTTTTT. The rearrangement links TRBV5-5 to TRBJ2-2; no clear D gene. V shed 5 bases and J shed 5 bases, with 13 bases lying between them. The germline CDR1 and CDR2 sequences are SGHKS and YYEKEE (reference sequence). The CDR3 length is 14 residues.

This clonotype has at least ten counts. This chain uses TRBV5-1 with TRBJ2-1; TRBD2 aligns across 7 bases. The CDR3 has 17 residues. After removal of 4 bases from V and 4 bases from J, the junction contained 14 bases not matched to a gene. CDR1 SGHRS and CDR2 YFSETQ come from the germline V gene. The CDR3 nucleotides are TGCGCCAGCAGCCCGATGCCGTACGGACTAGTTTACAATGAGCAGTTCTTC. Residues: CASSPMPYGLVYNEQFF. Drawing the rest from reference TRBV5-1 and TRBJ2-1, the complete variable domain is KAGVTQTPRYLIKTRGQQVTLSCSPISGHRSVSWYQQTPGQGLQFLFEYFSETQRNKGNFPGRFSGRQFSNSRSEMNVSTLELGDSALYLCASSPMPYGLVYNEQFFGPGTRLTVL.

This clonotype was seen ten or more times. The chain recombines TRBV18 with TRBJ1-2, with a weak D call TRBD1 (6 bases). Trimming shortened V by 5 bases and J by 9 bases, and 19 bases separated the two germline ends. This CDR3 contains 14 residues. Germline lookup yields CDR1 KGHSH and CDR2 LQKENI. Here the CDR3 reads CASSSGTSKLSYTF. CDR3 coding DNA: TGTGCCAGCTCATCCGGGACATCGAAGCTTAGCTACACCTTC.

This clonotype was counted ten times or more. This chain joins TRBV20-1 and TRBJ1-1; D not resolved. The CDR3 extends over 13 amino acids. The V gene lost 0 bases and the J gene lost 3 bases, with 8 bases spanning the gap. Germline V gene lookup returns CDR1 DFQATT and CDR2 SNEGSKA (reference sequence). The CDR3 here is CSARDLGDTEAFF. The CDR3 DNA reads TGCAGTGCTAGAGATCTGGGAGACACTGAAGCTTTCTTT.

This clonotype was seen at least ten times. The V gene is TRBV5-1, the J gene TRBJ2-5, with 13 positions matching TRBD2. The germline CDR1 and CDR2 sequences are SGHRS and YFSETQ. The CDR3 extends over 16 amino acids. V shed 1 base, J shed 4 bases, and the junction held 4 bases outside the gene matches. CDR3 residues: CASSLSGLAGVETQYF. In nucleotides, the CDR3 is TGCGCCAGCAGCTTGAGCGGACTAGCGGGAGTAGAGACCCAGTACTTC.

In this sample, this clonotype turned up a few times. V and J are TRBV6-2 or TRBV6-3 and TRBJ1-1; D remains ambiguous. With 2 bases removed from V and 1 base from J, the gap between germline ends came to 11 bases. The length of the CDR3 is 15 residues. CDR1 and CDR2 (germline): MNHEY, SVGEGT. The CDR3 is CASSYGGGANTEAFF. Here the CDR3 DNA reads TGTGCCAGCAGTTACGGAGGAGGAGCGAACACTGAAGCTTTCTTT.